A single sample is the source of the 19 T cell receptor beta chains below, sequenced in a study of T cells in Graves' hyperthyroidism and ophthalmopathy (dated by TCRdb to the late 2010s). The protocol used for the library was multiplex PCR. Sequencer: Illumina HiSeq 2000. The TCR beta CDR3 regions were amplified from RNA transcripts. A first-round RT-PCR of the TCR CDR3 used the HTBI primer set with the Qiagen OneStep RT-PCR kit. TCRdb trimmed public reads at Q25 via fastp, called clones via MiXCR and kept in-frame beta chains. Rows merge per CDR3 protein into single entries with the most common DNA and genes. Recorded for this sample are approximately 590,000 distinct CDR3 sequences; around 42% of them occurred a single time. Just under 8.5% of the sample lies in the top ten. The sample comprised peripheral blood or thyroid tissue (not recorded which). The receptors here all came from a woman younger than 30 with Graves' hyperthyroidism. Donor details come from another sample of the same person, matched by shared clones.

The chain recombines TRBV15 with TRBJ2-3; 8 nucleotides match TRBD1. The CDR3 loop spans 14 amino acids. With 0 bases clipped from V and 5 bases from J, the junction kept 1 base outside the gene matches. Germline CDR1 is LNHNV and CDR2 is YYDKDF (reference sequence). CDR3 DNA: TGTGCCACCAGCAGAGACAGGGGGCAAGATACGCAGTATTTT. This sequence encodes CATSRDRGQDTQYF.

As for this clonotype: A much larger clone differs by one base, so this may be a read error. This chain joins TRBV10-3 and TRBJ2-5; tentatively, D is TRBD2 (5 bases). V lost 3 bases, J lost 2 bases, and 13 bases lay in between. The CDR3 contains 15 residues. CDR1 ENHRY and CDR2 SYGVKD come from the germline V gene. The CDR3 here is CAISENQQRQETQYF. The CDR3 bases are TGTGCCATCAGTGAAAATCAACAGCGGCAAGAGACCCAGTACTTC.

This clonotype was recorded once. The CDR3 DNA reads TGTGCCAGCAGGGGACAGTGGCCCTTCTATGGCTACACCTTC. Amino acids: CASRGQWPFYGYTF. The rearrangement uses TRBV7-9 and TRBJ1-2, with 7 bases lining up with TRBD1. Germline assignment: CDR1 SEHNR and CDR2 FQNEAQ (reference sequence). The V gene end was trimmed by 6 bases and the J gene end by 4 bases; junction bases not matched to a gene: 8. The CDR3 sequence is 14 residues long.

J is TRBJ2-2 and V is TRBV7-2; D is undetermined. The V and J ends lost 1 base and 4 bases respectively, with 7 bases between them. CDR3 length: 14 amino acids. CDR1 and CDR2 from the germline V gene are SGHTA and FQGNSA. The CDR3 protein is CASSLGSRTGELFF. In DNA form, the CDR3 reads TGTGCCAGCAGCTTAGGTTCCCGCACCGGGGAGCTGTTTTTT. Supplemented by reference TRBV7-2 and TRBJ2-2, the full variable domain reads GAGVSQSPSNKVTEKGKDVELRCDPISGHTALYWYRQSLGQGLEFLIYFQGNSAPDKSGLPSDRFSAERTGGSVSTLTIQRTQQEDSAVYLCASSLGSRTGELFFGEGSRLTVL.

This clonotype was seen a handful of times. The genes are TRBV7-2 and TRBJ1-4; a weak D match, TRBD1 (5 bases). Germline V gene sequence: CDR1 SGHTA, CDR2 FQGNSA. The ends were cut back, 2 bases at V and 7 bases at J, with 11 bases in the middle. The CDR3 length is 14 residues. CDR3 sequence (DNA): TGTGCCAGCAGCTTATCTCAGGGAAGTGAAAAACTGTTTTTT. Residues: CASSLSQGSEKLFF.

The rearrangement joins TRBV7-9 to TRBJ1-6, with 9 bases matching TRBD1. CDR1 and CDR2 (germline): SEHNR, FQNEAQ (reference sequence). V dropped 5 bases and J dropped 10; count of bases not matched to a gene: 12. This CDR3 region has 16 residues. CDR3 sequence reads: CASSQDRRQGESPLHF. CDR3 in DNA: TGTGCCAGCAGCCAAGATCGGAGACAGGGGGAATCACCCCTCCACTTT.

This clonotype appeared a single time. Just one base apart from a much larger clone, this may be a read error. CDR3 protein: CASSASSHGQYF. Here the CDR3 DNA reads TGTGCCAGCAGTGCATCTAGCCACGGGCAGTACTTC. This chain uses TRBV2 with TRBJ2-7; D perhaps matches TRBD2 (5 bases). There are 12 residues in the CDR3. V lost 4 bases and J 9 bases, leaving 13 bases between the germline ends. Germline V CDR1 and CDR2: SNHLY, FYNNEI.

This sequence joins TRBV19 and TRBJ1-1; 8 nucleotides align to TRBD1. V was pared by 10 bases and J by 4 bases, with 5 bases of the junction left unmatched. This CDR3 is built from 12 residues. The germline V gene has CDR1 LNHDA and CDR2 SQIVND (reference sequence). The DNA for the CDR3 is TGTGCCACGCGAGACAGGGGCACTGAAGCTTTCTTT. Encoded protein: CATRDRGTEAFF.

The CDR3 DNA is TGTGCCAGCAGCCCTAGGGACATCCCTAACTATGGCTACACCTTC. Amino acid sequence: CASSPRDIPNYGYTF. The chain uses TRBV25-1 and TRBJ1-2; a possible D gene is TRBD1 (6 bases). Trimming left V 6 bases short and J 0 bases short, with 14 bases between. CDR1 is MGHDK, CDR2 SYGVNS, per germline. The CDR3 is 15 amino acids.

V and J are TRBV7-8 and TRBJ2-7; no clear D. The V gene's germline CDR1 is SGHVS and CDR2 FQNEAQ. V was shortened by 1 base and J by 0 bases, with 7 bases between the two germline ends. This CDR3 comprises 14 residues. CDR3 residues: CASSLDPASYEQYF. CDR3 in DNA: TGTGCCAGCAGCTTAGACCCAGCCTCCTACGAGCAGTACTTC.

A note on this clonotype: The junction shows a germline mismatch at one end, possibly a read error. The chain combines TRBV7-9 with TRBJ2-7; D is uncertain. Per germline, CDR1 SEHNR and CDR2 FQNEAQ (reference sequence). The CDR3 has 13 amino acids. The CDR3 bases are TGCGCCAGCAGTCTGCGGTTATCCTACGAGCAGTACTTC. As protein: CASSLRLSYEQYF.

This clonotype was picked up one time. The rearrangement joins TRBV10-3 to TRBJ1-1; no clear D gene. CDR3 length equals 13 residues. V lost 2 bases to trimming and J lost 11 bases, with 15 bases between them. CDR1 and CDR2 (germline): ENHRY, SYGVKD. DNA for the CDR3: TGTGCCATCAGTGAGACTGGAGCCAGACGTGCTTTCTTT. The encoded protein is CAISETGARRAFF.

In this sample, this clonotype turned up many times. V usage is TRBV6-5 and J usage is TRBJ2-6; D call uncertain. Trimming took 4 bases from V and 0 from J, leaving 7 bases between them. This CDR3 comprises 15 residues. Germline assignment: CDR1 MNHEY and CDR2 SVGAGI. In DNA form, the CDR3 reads TGTGCCAGCAGTTTTTCGGGCTCTGGGGCCAACGTCCTGACTTTC. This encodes CASSFSGSGANVLTF.

CDR3 nucleotides: TGTGCCAGCAGTGTCGTCAGGGGCATAGAGCCCCAGCATTTT. As protein: CASSVVRGIEPQHF. The rearrangement joins TRBV19 to TRBJ1-5; D may be TRBD1 (6 bases). The CDR3 covers 14 residues. Germline CDR1 LNHDA, CDR2 SQIVND (reference sequence). Trimming took 9 bases from V and 8 from J, leaving 20 bases between them.

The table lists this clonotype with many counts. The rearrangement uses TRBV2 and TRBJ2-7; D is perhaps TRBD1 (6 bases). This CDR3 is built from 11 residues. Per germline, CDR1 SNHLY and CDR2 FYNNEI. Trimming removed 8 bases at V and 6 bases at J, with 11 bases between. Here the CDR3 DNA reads TGTGCCAGCGGATCAGGGGTCGAGCAGTACTTC. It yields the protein CASGSGVEQYF. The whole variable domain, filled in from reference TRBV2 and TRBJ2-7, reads EPEVTQTPSHQVTQMGQEVILRCVPISNHLYFYWYRQILGQKVEFLVSFYNNEISEKSEIFDDQFSVERPDGSNFTLKIRSTKLEDSAMYFCASGSGVEQYFGPGTRLTVT.

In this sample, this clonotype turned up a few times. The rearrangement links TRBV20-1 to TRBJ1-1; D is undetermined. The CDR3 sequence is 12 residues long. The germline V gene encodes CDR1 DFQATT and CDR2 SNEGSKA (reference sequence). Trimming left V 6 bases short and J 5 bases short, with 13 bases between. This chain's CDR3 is CSANDMGTEAFF. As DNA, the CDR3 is TGCAGTGCCAATGACATGGGAACTGAAGCTTTCTTT.

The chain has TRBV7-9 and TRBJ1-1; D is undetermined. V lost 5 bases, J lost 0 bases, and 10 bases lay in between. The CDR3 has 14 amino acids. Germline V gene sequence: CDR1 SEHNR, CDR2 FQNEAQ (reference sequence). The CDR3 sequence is CASSQGPMNTEAFF. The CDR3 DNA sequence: TGTGCCAGCAGCCAAGGACCGATGAACACTGAAGCTTTCTTT.

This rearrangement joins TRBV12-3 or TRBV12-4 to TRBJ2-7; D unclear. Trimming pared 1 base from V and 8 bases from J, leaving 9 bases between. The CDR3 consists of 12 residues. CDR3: CASSLEWNQQYF. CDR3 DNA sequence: TGTGCCAGCAGTTTAGAATGGAACCAGCAGTACTTC.

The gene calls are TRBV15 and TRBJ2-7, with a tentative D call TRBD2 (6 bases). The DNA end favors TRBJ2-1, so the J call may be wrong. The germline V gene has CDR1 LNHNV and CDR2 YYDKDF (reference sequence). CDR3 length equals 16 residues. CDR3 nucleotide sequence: TGTGCCACCACCGCGCGGGATAGCGGAACAAGACCAGAGCAGTTCTTC. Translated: CATTARDSGTRPEQFF.